This T cell receptor (beta chain) was retrieved from a study of blood T cell repertoires in COVID-19. On the study more broadly: Samples representing acute and convalescent COVID-19 were sourced from the United States, Italy and Spain. PBMCs, B-cell-depleted T cells, or T cells provided the cDNA or gDNA that made up the material.

The Seattle site enrolled patients during active infection and followed them longitudinally. How the authors handled the data: Reference gene primer amplification gave nucleated cell count estimates. TCRdb's copy holds only in-frame clones and misses some; the assay was immunoSEQ multiplex PCR. V and J calls and clone size follow that table, whereas D and trimming were derived from the DNA. This table holds 410,000 or so clones, around nine tenths found once. Germline V CDR1 and CDR2: MRHNA, SNTAGT. V shed 5 bases and J shed 1 base, with 17 bases lying between them. The length of the CDR3 is 16 residues.

Material for sequencing was peripheral blood. The chain links TRBV6-4 to TRBJ1-2; D is unresolved. This TCR came from a woman aged 40-49 years with COVID-19, enrolled during active disease. CDR3 in DNA: TGTGCCAGCAGTCCTGACACCACTTCTTTTAACTATGGCTACACCTTC. This gives the protein CASSPDTTSFNYGYTF.